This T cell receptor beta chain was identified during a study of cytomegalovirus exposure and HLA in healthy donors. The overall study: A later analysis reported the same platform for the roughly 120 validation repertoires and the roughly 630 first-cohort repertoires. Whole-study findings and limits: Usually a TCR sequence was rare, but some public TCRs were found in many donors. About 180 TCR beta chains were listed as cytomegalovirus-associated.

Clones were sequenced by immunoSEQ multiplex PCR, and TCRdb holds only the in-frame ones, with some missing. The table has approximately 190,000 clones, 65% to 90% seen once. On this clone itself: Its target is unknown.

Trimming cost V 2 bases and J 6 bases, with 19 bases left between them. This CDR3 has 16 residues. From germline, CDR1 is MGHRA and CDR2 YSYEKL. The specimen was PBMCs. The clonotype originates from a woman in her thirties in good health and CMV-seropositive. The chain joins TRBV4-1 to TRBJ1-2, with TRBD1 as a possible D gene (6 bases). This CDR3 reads CASSQPAQGRLHGYTF. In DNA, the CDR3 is TGCGCCAGCAGCCAACCCGCACAGGGCAGGTTACATGGCTACACCTTC.